This is a list of T cell receptor beta chains from one sample in a study of blood T cell repertoires in COVID-19. Some clones are missing from TCRdb's copy, which holds only in-frame ones; the method was immunoSEQ multiplex PCR. Among 25,000 to 30,000 clones listed, roughly 85% were seen once. Input material: peripheral blood. The receptors come from a human donor in a cohort sampled during active COVID-19. Both conserved end residues are part of each CDR3. D genes are given only for firm matches. Rows give clone size only sometimes, using once, few, many, or a class for an expanded clone.

j_call clone_size cdr3_length d_call v_call cdr3_nt cdr3_aa
TRBJ2-7 NA 16 TRBD2 TRBV5-4 TGTGCCAGCAGCGTTGGCCCTGGGGACTATTTTAGTCAGCAGTACTTC CASSVGPGDYFSQQYF
TRBJ2-5 NA 14 TRBD1 TRBV5-4 TGTGCCAGCAGCTCGGGACAGCGAGAAGAGACCCAGTACTTC CASSSGQREETQYF
TRBJ2-1 NA 17 TRBD2 TRBV11-3 TGTGCCAGCAGCTCGGGGAGGACTAGCAGCTCCTACAATGAGCAGTTCTTC CASSSGRTSSSYNEQFF
TRBJ2-2 NA 14 NA TRBV5-1 TGCGCCAGCAGCCAAAAATTGAACACCGGGGAGCTGTTTTTT CASSQKLNTGELFF
TRBJ2-3 NA 18 NA TRBV4-2 TGTGCCAGCAGCCAAGATCTACTGGCGGGGGCCCCCCAGGATACGCAGTATTTT CASSQDLLAGAPQDTQYF
TRBJ1-2 NA 15 TRBD1 TRBV11-2 TGTGCCAGCAGCCCGCGGACAGGGGGCGTATTTGGCTACACCTTC CASSPRTGGVFGYTF
TRBJ2-7 once 14 TRBD2 TRBV18 TGTGCCAGCTCACCGCTAGCGGGACTCAACGAGCAGTACTTC CASSPLAGLNEQYF
TRBJ2-7 once 16 TRBD2 TRBV28 TGTGCCAGCAGTTTATCTGGGACTAGCGGCTCCTACGAGCAGTACTTC CASSLSGTSGSYEQYF
TRBJ2-6 NA 18 NA TRBV5-1 TGCGCCAGCAGCTCCGGTCGACTCTCAGACTCTGGGGCCAACGTCCTGACTTTC CASSSGRLSDSGANVLTF
TRBJ2-3 NA 16 TRBD2 TRBV10-3 TGTGCCATCAGGAAGGGGACTAGCGGGAGTACAGATACGCAGTATTTT CAIRKGTSGSTDTQYF
TRBJ1-2 NA 14 NA TRBV19 TGTGCCAGTAGTATAGGGGCGGGGTCCTATGGCTACACCTTC CASSIGAGSYGYTF
TRBJ1-4 once 16 NA TRBV2 TGTGCCAGCAACCAATTCACAGGGATCTCCAATGAAAAACTGTTTTTT CASNQFTGISNEKLFF
TRBJ2-1 NA 17 NA TRBV11-2 TGTGCCAGCAGCTTAGCCCTAACAAGGGGCCCTTACAATGAGCAGTTCTTC CASSLALTRGPYNEQFF
TRBJ2-3 NA 14 NA TRBV28 TGTGCCAGCAGTTTCGGTCTTAGCACAGATACGCAGTATTTT CASSFGLSTDTQYF
TRBJ2-3 NA 15 TRBD2 TRBV27 TGTGCCAGTGGGACTAGCGGGAGGGCCGGGGATACGCAGTATTTT CASGTSGRAGDTQYF
TRBJ1-5 few 15 NA TRBV5-1 TGCGCCAGCAGCTACGAGGCGGGGGCTGGACAGCCCCAGCATTTT CASSYEAGAGQPQHF
TRBJ2-3 NA 14 NA TRBV11-2 TGTGCCAGCAGCTCCCCCTACCCATCAGATACGCAGTATTTT CASSSPYPSDTQYF
TRBJ1-1 few 16 TRBD1 TRBV11-1 TGTGCCAGCAGCTTTACCGGGACAGGGCAAAACACTGAAGCTTTCTTT CASSFTGTGQNTEAFF
TRBJ2-5 NA 16 TRBD2 TRBV5-1 TGCGCCAGCAGCCTGGAGGGCGGGGGGCGTAAAGAGACCCAGTACTTC CASSLEGGGRKETQYF
TRBJ2-1 NA 14 TRBD1 TRBV5-1 TGCGCCAGCAGCTTGGCCCAGGGGGCAAGTGAGCAGTTCTTC CASSLAQGASEQFF
TRBJ1-1 NA 15 NA TRBV3-1/TRBV3-2 TGTGCCAGCAGCCGACTCGGACAGACAAACACTGAAGCTTTCTTT CASSRLGQTNTEAFF
TRBJ1-1 few 13 TRBD1 TRBV6-5 TGTGCCAGCCGGACAGGGGTCCAGACTGAAGCTTTCTTT CASRTGVQTEAFF
TRBJ2-1 NA 13 NA TRBV5-1 TGCGCCAGCAGCAGGGACAACTACAATGAGCAGTTCTTC CASSRDNYNEQFF
TRBJ1-3 few 12 NA TRBV7-9 TGTGCCAGCAGCCTGCGGGAAAACACCATATATTTT CASSLRENTIYF
TRBJ1-1 NA 14 NA TRBV3-1/TRBV3-2 TGTGCCAGCAGCCAGGACTACAGGAACACTGAAGCTTTCTTT CASSQDYRNTEAFF
TRBJ2-1 once 13 NA TRBV7-2 TGTGCCAGCAGCTCGACAGTTTACAATGAGCAGTTCTTC CASSSTVYNEQFF
TRBJ2-1 once 16 TRBD2 TRBV9 TGTGCCAGCAGCGTACAGGGACTAGCGGGGGACAATGAGCAGTTCTTC CASSVQGLAGDNEQFF
TRBJ1-5 NA 13 TRBD1 TRBV6-5 TGTGCCAGCAGCCGACAGGGGGAACAGCCCCAGCATTTT CASSRQGEQPQHF
TRBJ1-1 NA 13 NA TRBV28 TGTGCCAGCAGGGAACAGGCACGCGCTGAAGCTTTCTTT CASREQARAEAFF
TRBJ1-2 NA 15 NA TRBV18 TGTGCCAGCTCACCACCGGCAGGGGCGGACTATGGCTACACCTTC CASSPPAGADYGYTF
TRBJ1-5 once 14 TRBD1 TRBV7-9 TGTGCCAGCAGCTTGGGACAGGGTGATCAGCCCCAGCATTTT CASSLGQGDQPQHF
TRBJ1-4 NA 14 TRBD1 TRBV4-3 TGCGCCAGCAGCCAGGGACAGGGAGGAGAAAAACTGTTTTTT CASSQGQGGEKLFF